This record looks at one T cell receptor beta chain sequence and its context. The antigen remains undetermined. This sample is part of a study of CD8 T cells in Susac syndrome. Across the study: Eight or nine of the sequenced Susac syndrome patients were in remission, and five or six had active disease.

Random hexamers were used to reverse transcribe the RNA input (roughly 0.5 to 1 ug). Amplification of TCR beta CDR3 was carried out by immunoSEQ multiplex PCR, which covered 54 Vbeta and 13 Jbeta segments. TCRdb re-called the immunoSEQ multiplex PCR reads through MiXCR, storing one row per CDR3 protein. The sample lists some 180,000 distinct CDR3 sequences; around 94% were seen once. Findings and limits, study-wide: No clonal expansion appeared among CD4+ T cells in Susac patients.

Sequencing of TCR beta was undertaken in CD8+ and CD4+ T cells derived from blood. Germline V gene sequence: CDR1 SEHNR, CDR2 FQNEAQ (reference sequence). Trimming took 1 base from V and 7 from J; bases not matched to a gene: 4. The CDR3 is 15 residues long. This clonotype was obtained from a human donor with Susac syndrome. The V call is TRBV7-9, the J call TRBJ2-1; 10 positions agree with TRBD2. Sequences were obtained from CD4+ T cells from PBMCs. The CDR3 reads CASSLGTSGFNEQFF. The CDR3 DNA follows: TGTGCCAGCAGCTTAGGGACTAGCGGCTTTAATGAGCAGTTCTTC.